One sample yielded the 5 T cell receptor beta chains listed below, sequenced in a study of T cell responses to AZD1222 COVID-19 vaccine. Clones were read by immunoSEQ multiplex PCR, and TCRdb kept only the in-frame ones, dropping some. The repertoire holds about 110,000 clones, roughly 87% seen once, with roughly 5.3% in the top ten. Sample: peripheral blood, taken on day 0 of AZD1222 vaccination. These receptors were collected from an adult in good health.

This clone was recorded a few times. This sequence joins TRBV5-4 and TRBJ2-5; weak D call: TRBD2 (6 bases). The V gene's germline CDR1 is SGHNT and CDR2 YYREEE (reference sequence). The CDR3 is made up of 15 amino acids. V lost 0 bases, J lost 3 bases, and 12 bases lay in between. DNA for the CDR3: TGTGCCAGCAGCTTGGGGGCCGGGAGTGAAGAGACCCAGTACTTC. Amino acid sequence: CASSLGAGSEETQYF. The full variable domain, rest sourced from reference TRBV5-4 and TRBJ2-5, is ETGVTQSPTHLIKTRGQQVTLRCSSQSGHNTVSWYQQALGQGPQFIFQYYREEENGRGNFPPRFSGLQFPNYSSELNVNALELDDSALYLCASSLGAGSEETQYFGPGTRLLVL.

The chain couples TRBV5-1 to TRBJ2-1, with 7 bases aligning to TRBD2. J lost 1 base, V lost 3 bases, and 7 bases had no gene match. The CDR3 runs to 16 residues. Germline lookup yields CDR1 SGHRS and CDR2 YFSETQ. CDR3 nucleotide sequence: TGCGCCAGCAGCTCGCTCGAGCGGGGTTCCTACAATGAGCAGTTCTTC. Translation gives CASSSLERGSYNEQFF.

The chain joins TRBV28 to TRBJ2-7, with D maybe TRBD2 (6 bases). The germline V gene has CDR1 MDHEN and CDR2 SYDVKM. With 4 bases removed from V and 0 bases from J, the gap between germline ends came to 10 bases. This CDR3 has 14 amino acids. In nucleotides, the CDR3 is TGTGCCAGCAGTTCGGAGGGAATCTCCTACGAGCAGTACTTC. Protein sequence: CASSSEGISYEQYF.

The chain uses TRBV5-6 and TRBJ1-6; 11 bases fit TRBD1. The CDR3 extends over 16 amino acids. V dropped 6 bases and J dropped 9; count of bases not matched to a gene: 11. In germline, CDR1 is SGHDT, CDR2 YYEEEE. CDR3 in amino acids: CASTLTGGTGGSPLHF. The CDR3 bases are TGTGCCAGCACCCTTACCGGCGGGACAGGGGGTTCACCCCTCCACTTT.

CDR3 residues: CASARDRGYNEQFF. In DNA, the CDR3 is TGTGCCAGCGCCCGGGACAGGGGATACAATGAGCAGTTCTTC. This rearrangement joins TRBV2 to TRBJ2-1; TRBD1 matches 10 bases. The CDR3 consists of 14 residues. V lost 8 bases to trimming and J lost 4 bases; unmatched junction nucleotides: 5. Germline V CDR1 and CDR2: SNHLY, FYNNEI.